By its share, the clone carrying this TCR beta chain is medium-sized. As yet, its antigen is unknown. CDR3 length: 14 residues. V was pared by 6 bases and J by 6 bases, with 14 bases between. The germline V gene encodes CDR1 SEHNR and CDR2 FQNEAQ (reference sequence). These data are taken from a study of cytomegalovirus exposure and HLA in healthy donors. Across the study: Caucasian-associated ancestry cluster membership applied to about 80% of 398 genotyped donors.

The primer mix had 60 Vbeta and 13 Jbeta primers. Clones were sequenced by immunoSEQ multiplex PCR, and TCRdb holds only the in-frame ones, with some missing. The repertoire holds about 120,000 clones, with approximately 75% as singletons. Study-wide results and caveats: Later analysis showed TCR association rates varying by HLA locus, highest for DRB1 and lowest for HLA-C.

V usage is TRBV7-9 and J usage is TRBJ1-4; unclear D gene. The sequenced sample consisted of PBMCs. This sequence originates from a woman aged 50 to 60 in good health and CMV-seronegative. CDR3 nucleotides: TGTGCCAGCAGTCCCAGGCGCGCCGATGAAAAACTGTTTTTT. Translating gives CASSPRRADEKLFF. Variable domain in full (rest from reference TRBV7-9 and TRBJ1-4): DTGVSQNPRHKITKRGQNVTFRCDPISEHNRLYWYRQTLGQGPEFLTYFQNEAQLEKSRLLSDRFSAERPKGSFSTLEIQRTEQGDSAMYLCASSPRRADEKLFFGSGTQLSVL.